This T cell receptor (beta chain) was identified during a study of cytomegalovirus exposure and HLA in healthy donors. At the level of the study: Falling in the Caucasian-associated ancestry cluster were 81% of 398 genotyped donors.

As to this clone: Its antigen is currently unknown.

Primers included in the PCR were 60 Vbeta and 13 Jbeta primers. Sequencing used immunoSEQ multiplex PCR; TCRdb keeps in-frame clones, though not all of them. The sample consists of 150,000 or so clones, around 80% of them appearing once. The length of the CDR3 is 16 residues. Germline V gives CDR1 SNHLY, CDR2 FYNNEI. V was cut by 1 base and J by 3 bases, with 12 bases left in between. General study results and limits: What TCR beta sequences reportedly achieved was accurate prediction of HLA-A and HLA-B alleles in most subjects.

The receptor's source is a woman between 40 and 50 years old in good health and CMV-seropositive. This chain uses TRBV2 with TRBJ1-4; D perhaps matches TRBD1 (6 bases). Sequences were obtained from PBMCs. CDR3 amino acids: CASSEGLAGANEKLFF. DNA for the CDR3: TGTGCCAGCAGTGAAGGTTTGGCAGGGGCTAATGAAAAACTGTTTTTT.